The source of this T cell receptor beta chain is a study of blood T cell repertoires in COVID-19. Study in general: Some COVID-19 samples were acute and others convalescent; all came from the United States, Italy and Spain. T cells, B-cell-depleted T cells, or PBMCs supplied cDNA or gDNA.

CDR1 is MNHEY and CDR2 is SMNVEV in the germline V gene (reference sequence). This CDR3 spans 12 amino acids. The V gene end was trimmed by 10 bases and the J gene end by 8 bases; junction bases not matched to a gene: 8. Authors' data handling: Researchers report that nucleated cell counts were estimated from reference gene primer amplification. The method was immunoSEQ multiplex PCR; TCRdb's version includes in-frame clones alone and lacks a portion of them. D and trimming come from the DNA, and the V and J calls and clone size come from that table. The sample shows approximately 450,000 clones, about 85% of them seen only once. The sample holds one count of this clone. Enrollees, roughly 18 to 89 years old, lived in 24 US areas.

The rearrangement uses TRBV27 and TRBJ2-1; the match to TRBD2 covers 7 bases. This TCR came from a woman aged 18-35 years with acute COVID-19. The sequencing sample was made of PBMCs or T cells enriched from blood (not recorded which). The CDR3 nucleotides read TGTGCCACCTCGAGCGGGAACTATGAGCAGTTCTTC. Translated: CATSSGNYEQFF.